This T cell receptor beta chain was found in a study of cytomegalovirus exposure and HLA in healthy donors. Study-level findings and limits: TCR beta V- and J-gene trimming was later associated with a missense DCLRE1C variant.

This clone was picked up one time. Its target is unknown. 60 Vbeta and 13 Jbeta primers were used in PCR. Sequenced by immunoSEQ multiplex PCR; TCRdb stores in-frame clones only, minus some. This repertoire shows more than 100,000 clones, around 77% found once; its top ten account for 3.7%. In germline, CDR1 is SNHLY, CDR2 FYNNEI. The CDR3 sequence is 14 residues long. The junction had 7 bases not matched to a gene; V was cut back by 4 bases and J by 6 bases. The sample taken for sequencing was PBMCs. The chain has TRBV2 and TRBJ1-2; TRBD1 agrees at 8 bases. The sequence was collected from a human donor in good health. For the CDR3, the DNA is TGTGCCAGCAGTGGGACAGGGAGTATGAATGGCTACACCTTC. Encoded protein: CASSGTGSMNGYTF.